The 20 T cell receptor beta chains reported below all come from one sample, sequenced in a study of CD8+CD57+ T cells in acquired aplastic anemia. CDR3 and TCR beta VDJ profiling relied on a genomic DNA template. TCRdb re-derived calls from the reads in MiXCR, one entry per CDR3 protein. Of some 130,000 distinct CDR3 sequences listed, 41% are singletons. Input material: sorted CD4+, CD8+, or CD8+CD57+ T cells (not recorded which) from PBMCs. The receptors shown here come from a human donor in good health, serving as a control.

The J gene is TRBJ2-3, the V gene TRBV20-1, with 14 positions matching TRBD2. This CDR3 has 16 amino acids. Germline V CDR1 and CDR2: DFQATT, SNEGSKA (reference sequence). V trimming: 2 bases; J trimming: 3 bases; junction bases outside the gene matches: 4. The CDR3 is CSARPRTSGGTDTQYF. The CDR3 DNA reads TGCAGTGCTAGACCGCGGACTAGCGGGGGGACAGATACGCAGTATTTT.

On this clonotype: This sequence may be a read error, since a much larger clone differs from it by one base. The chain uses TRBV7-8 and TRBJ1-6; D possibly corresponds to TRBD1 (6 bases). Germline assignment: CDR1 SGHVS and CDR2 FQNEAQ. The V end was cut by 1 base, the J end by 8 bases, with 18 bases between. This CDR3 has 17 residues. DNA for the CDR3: TGTGCCAGCAGCTTAGATGGGGGGCTTATGTATGATTCACCCCTCCACTTT. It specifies CASSLDGGLMYDSPLHF.

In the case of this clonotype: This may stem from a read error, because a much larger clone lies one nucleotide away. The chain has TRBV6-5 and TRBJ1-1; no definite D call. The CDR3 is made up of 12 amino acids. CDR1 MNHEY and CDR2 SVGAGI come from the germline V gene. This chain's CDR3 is CASSYSGSEALF. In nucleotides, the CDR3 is TGTGCCAGCAGTTACTCGGGGAGTGAAGCTCTCTTT.

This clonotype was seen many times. CDR3 in amino acids: CASSGGGQPQHF. CDR3 in DNA: TGTGCCAGCAGCGGGGGGGGTCAGCCCCAGCATTTT. This sequence joins TRBV6-6 and TRBJ1-5, with TRBD1 as a possible D gene (5 bases). The CDR3 loop spans 12 amino acids. Trimming stripped 6 bases from V and 6 bases from J, with 9 bases between. Germline-derived CDR1 and CDR2 are MNHNY and SVGAGI (reference sequence).

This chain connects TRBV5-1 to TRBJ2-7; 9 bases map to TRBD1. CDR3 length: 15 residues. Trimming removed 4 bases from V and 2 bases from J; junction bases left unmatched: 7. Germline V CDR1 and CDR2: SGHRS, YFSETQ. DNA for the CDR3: TGCGCCAGCAGCCAAGAAAGACAGGGGGCCTACGAGCAGTACTTC. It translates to CASSQERQGAYEQYF.

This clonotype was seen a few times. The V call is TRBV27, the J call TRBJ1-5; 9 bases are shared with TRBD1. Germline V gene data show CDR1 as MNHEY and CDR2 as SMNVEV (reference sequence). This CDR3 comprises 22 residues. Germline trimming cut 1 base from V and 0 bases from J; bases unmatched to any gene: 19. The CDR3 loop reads CASSLFAISSGQGRDSNQPQHF. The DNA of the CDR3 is TGTGCCAGCAGTTTATTCGCAATAAGCTCTGGACAGGGGCGGGATAGCAATCAGCCCCAGCATTTT.

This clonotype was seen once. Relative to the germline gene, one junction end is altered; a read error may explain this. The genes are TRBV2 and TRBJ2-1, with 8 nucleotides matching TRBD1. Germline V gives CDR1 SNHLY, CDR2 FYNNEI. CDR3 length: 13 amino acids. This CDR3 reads CASSADRVNEQSF. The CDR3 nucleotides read TGTGCCAGCAGTGCGGACAGGGTCAATGAGCAGTCCTTC.

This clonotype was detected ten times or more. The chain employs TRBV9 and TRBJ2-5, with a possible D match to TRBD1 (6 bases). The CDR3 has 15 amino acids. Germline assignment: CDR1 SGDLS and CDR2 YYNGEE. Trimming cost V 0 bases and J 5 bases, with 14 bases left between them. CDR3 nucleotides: TGTGCCAGCAGCGTAGCTGGACAGTCGCGGGAGACCCAGTACTTC. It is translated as CASSVAGQSRETQYF.

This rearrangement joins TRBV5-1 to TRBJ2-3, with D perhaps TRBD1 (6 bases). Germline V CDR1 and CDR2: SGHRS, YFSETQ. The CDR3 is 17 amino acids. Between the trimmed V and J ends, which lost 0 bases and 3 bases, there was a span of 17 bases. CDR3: CASSLAVTGRATDTQYF. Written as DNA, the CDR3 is TGCGCCAGCAGCTTGGCCGTGACAGGTCGGGCTACAGATACGCAGTATTTT.

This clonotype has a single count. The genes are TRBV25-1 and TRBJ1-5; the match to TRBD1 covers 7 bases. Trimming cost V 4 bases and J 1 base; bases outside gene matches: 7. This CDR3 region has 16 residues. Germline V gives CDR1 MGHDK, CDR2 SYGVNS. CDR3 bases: TGTGCCAGCAGTGGATCAAAGACAGGGAGCAATCAGCCCCAGCATTTT. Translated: CASSGSKTGSNQPQHF. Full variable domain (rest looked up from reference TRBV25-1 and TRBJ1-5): EADIYQTPRYLVIGTGKKITLECSQTMGHDKMYWYQQDPGMELHLIHYSYGVNSTEKGDLSSESTVSRIRTEHFPLTLESARPSHTSQYLCASSGSKTGSNQPQHFGDGTRLSIL.

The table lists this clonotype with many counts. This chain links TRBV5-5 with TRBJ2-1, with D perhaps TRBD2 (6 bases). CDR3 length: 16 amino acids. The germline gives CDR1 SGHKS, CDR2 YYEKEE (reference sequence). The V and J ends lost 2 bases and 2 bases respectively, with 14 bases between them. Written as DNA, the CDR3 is TGTGCCAGCAGCTTTCTTGCGCGGGGAGCCTACAATGAGCAGTTCTTC. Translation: CASSFLARGAYNEQFF.

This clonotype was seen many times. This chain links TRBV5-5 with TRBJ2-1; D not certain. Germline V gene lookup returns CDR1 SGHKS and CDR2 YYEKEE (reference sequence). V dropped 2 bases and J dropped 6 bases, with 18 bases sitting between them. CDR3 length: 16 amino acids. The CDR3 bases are TGTGCCAGCAGCTTAAGACTTTCTCCTCGGAGCAATGAGCAGTTCTTC. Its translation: CASSLRLSPRSNEQFF.

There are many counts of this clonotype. CDR3 in DNA: TGCAGTGCCATGGCCTCCGGTGGCGGCTACACCTTC. Translating gives CSAMASGGGYTF. The chain carries TRBV20-1 and TRBJ1-2; D is ambiguous. Germline values: CDR1 DFQATT, CDR2 SNEGSKA (reference sequence). V shed 6 bases and J shed 8 bases, with 16 bases lying between them. This CDR3 spans 12 amino acids.

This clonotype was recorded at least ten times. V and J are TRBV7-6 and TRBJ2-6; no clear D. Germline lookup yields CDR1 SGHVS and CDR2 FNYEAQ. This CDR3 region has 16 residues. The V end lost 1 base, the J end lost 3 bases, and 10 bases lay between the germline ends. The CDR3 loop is CASSLGVLSGANVLTF. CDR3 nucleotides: TGTGCCAGCAGCTTAGGGGTGCTAAGTGGGGCCAACGTCCTGACTTTC.

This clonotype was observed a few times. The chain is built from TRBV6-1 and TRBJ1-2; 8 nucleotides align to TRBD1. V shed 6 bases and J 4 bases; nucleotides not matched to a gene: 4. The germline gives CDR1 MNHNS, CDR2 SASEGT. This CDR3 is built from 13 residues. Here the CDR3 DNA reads TGTGCCAGCAGGAAAACAGGGGGCTATGGCTACACCTTC. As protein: CASRKTGGYGYTF.

CDR3 DNA: TGTGCCAGCAGCTCCTCGGGGCAAGAGACCCAGTACTTC. Residues: CASSSSGQETQYF. The rearrangement links TRBV7-9 to TRBJ2-5; D possibly corresponds to TRBD2 (5 bases). CDR1 is SEHNR, CDR2 FQNEAQ, per germline (reference sequence). V lost 4 bases, J lost 2 bases, and 8 bases lay in between. This CDR3 comprises 13 residues.

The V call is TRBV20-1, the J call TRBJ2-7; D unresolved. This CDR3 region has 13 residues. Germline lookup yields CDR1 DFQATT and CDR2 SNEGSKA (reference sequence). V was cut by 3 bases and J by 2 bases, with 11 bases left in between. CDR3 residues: CSASLGRTYEQYF. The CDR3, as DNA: TGCAGTGCTAGTCTTGGCAGAACCTACGAGCAGTACTTC.

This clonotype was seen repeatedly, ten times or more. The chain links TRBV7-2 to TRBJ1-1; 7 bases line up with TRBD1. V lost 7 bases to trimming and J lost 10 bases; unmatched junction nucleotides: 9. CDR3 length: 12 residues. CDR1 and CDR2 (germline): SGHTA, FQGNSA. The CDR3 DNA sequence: TGTGCCAGCAAAAGACAGGGAGGAGGAGCTTTCTTT. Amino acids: CASKRQGGGAFF.

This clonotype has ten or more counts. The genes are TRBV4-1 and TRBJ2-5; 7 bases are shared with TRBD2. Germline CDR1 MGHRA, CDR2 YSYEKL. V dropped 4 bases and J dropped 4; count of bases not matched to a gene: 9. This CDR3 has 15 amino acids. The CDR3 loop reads CASSPASGWGETQYF. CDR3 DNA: TGCGCCAGCAGCCCAGCTAGCGGTTGGGGAGAGACCCAGTACTTC.

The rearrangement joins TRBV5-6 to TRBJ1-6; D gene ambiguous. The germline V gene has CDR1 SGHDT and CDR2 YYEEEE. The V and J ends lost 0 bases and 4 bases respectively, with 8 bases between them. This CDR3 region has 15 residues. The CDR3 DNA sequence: TGTGCCAGCAGCTTGGGACGGACTTATAATTCACCCCTCCACTTT. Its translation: CASSLGRTYNSPLHF.